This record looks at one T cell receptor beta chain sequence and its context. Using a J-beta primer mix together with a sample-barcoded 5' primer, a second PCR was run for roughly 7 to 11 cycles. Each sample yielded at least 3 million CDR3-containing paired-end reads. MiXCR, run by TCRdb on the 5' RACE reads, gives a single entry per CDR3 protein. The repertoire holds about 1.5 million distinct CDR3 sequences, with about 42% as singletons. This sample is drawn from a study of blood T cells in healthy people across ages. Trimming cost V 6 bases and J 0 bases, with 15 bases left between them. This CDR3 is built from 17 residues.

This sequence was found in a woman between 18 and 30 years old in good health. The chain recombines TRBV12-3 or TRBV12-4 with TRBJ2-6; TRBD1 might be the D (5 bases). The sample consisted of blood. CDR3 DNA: TGTGCCAGCAGCTCCGACAGAATCTCCTCTGGGGCCAACGTCCTGACTTTC. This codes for CASSSDRISSGANVLTF.